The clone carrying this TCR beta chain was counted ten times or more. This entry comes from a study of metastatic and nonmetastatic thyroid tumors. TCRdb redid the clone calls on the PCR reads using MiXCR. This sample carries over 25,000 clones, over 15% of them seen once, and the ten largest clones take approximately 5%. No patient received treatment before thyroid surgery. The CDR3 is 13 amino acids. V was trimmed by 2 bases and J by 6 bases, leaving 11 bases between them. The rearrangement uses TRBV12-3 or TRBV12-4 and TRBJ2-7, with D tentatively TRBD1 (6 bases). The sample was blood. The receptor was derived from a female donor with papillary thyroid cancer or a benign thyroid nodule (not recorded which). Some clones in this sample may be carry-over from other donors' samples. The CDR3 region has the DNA TGTGCCAGCAGTTTAAGTCAGGGGCGCGAGCAGTACTTC. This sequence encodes CASSLSQGREQYF.